The 15 T cell receptor beta chains listed next were all sequenced from one sample in a study of T-cell memory formation after mild COVID-19. Each CDR3 protein gets one entry after TCRdb re-called the 5' RACE reads with MiXCR. The table lists approximately 290,000 distinct CDR3 sequences, approximately 16% of them singletons. Sample: PBMCs or a T cell subset sorted from them (not recorded which). All receptors derive from a man aged 18 to 30 who had mild COVID-19 (a few samples of this study predate the infection). Cell type and time point are not known.

This clonotype was found a few times. This rearrangement joins TRBV7-9 to TRBJ2-7; D could derive from TRBD1 or TRBD2 (5 bases each). Trimming took off 5 bases at V and 3 bases at J, with 17 bases between the two ends. This CDR3 spans 15 amino acids. Germline V gives CDR1 SEHNR, CDR2 FQNEAQ (reference sequence). The DNA of the CDR3 is TGTGCCAGCAGCCTAGGTAGACAGACTAACTACGAGCAGTACTTC. This encodes CASSLGRQTNYEQYF.

The sample holds a few counts of this clonotype. The CDR3, as DNA: TGTGCCAGCAGCGCACTGACAGGGGGCGCGAATCAGCCCCAGCATTTT. Amino acids: CASSALTGGANQPQHF. V usage is TRBV5-5 and J usage is TRBJ1-5; 10 bases align to TRBD1. The CDR3 loop spans 16 amino acids. The V gene's germline CDR1 is SGHKS and CDR2 YYEKEE (reference sequence). Trimming cost V 4 bases and J 4 bases; bases outside gene matches: 8. The entire variable domain, with the rest obtained from reference TRBV5-5 and TRBJ1-5, is as follows: DAGVTQSPTHLIKTRGQQVTLRCSPISGHKSVSWYQQVLGQGPQFIFQYYEKEERGRGNFPDRFSARQFPNYSSELNVNALLLGDSALYLCASSALTGGANQPQHFGDGTRLSIL.

This rearrangement joins TRBV28 to TRBJ1-5; D perhaps matches TRBD1 (6 bases). Germline CDR1 is MDHEN and CDR2 is SYDVKM. Deletions cut 10 bases from V and 11 bases from J, with 24 bases between. The CDR3 covers 14 residues. In DNA, the CDR3 is TGTGCCATGGGCCCCGGGTCAACTGAGGGGGCCCAGCATTTT. It yields the protein CAMGPGSTEGAQHF.

There are a few counts of this clonotype. The V and J genes are TRBV5-1 and TRBJ2-1; 8 bases are a match to TRBD1. The V and J ends lost 4 bases and 9 bases, in that order; junction bases with no gene match: 6. The CDR3 length is 13 residues. Germline loops: CDR1 SGHRS, CDR2 YFSETQ. CDR3 nucleotide sequence: TGCGCCAGCAGCGTCGGGACAGGCAGTGAGCAGTTCTTC. Translating it yields CASSVGTGSEQFF. Full variable domain (missing parts from reference TRBV5-1 and TRBJ2-1): KAGVTQTPRYLIKTRGQQVTLSCSPISGHRSVSWYQQTPGQGLQFLFEYFSETQRNKGNFPGRFSGRQFSNSRSEMNVSTLELGDSALYLCASSVGTGSEQFFGPGTRLTVL.

This clonotype has a handful of counts. The V call is TRBV29-1, the J call TRBJ1-1; no clear D. CDR1 is SQVTM and CDR2 is ANQGSEA in the germline V gene. Trimming took off 3 bases at V and 7 bases at J, with 9 bases between the two ends. The CDR3 totals 11 residues. CDR3 DNA: TGCAGCGTTGACGGCAGCTATGAAGCTTTCTTT. It yields the protein CSVDGSYEAFF.

This clonotype was observed many times. The chain joins TRBV12-3 or TRBV12-4 to TRBJ2-7; D is undetermined. The CDR3 totals 12 residues. V lost 5 bases and J 9 bases, leaving 14 bases between the germline ends. This chain's CDR3 is CASSTPGSGQYF. CDR3 nucleotide sequence: TGTGCCAGCAGTACCCCCGGGTCTGGGCAGTACTTC.

This clonotype has more than one count but fewer than ten. J is TRBJ2-7 and V is TRBV20-1; a possible D gene is TRBD1 (6 bases). The V end was cut by 2 bases, the J end by 5 bases, with 13 bases between. The CDR3 covers 13 residues. Germline V gene data show CDR1 as DFQATT and CDR2 as SNEGSKA (reference sequence). The CDR3 region has the DNA TGCAGTGCTAGACCCCAGGGGCCCCACGAGCAGTACTTC. Protein: CSARPQGPHEQYF.

The sample holds a few counts of this clonotype. The rearrangement uses TRBV18 and TRBJ2-5; 7 bases are shared with TRBD2. The V gene's germline CDR1 is KGHSH and CDR2 LQKENI. The V gene end was trimmed by 4 bases and the J gene end by 4 bases; junction bases not matched to a gene: 3. The CDR3 is made up of 13 amino acids. As DNA, the CDR3 is TGTGCCAGCTCACAGGCTAGCGGAGAGACCCAGTACTTC. This codes for CASSQASGETQYF.

There are many counts of this clonotype. The chain uses TRBV20-1 and TRBJ1-6; possibly TRBD1 for D (5 bases). V was trimmed by 0 bases and J by 6 bases, leaving 12 bases between them. Germline CDR1 DFQATT, CDR2 SNEGSKA (reference sequence). The CDR3 length is 15 residues. Here the CDR3 DNA reads TGCAGTGCTAGAGATGGCGGACAAATTAATTCACCCCTCCACTTT. It translates to CSARDGGQINSPLHF.

This clonotype was detected only a few times. V is TRBV28 and J is TRBJ1-2; D unresolved. V dropped 2 bases and J dropped 3 bases, with 13 bases sitting between them. Germline CDR1 MDHEN, CDR2 SYDVKM. This CDR3 has 15 residues. The CDR3, as DNA: TGTGCCAGCAGTTTAGGCCCCGAGGGTCACTATGGCTACACCTTC. It is translated as CASSLGPEGHYGYTF.

The V call is TRBV19, the J call TRBJ2-3; tentatively, D is TRBD1 (5 bases). CDR1 and CDR2 (germline): LNHDA, SQIVND (reference sequence). The CDR3 contains 13 residues. V was shortened by 6 bases and J by 6 bases, with 13 bases between the two germline ends. The CDR3 is CASSRTPKDTQYF. The CDR3 bases are TGTGCCAGTAGCCGGACACCCAAGGATACGCAGTATTTT.

The chain carries TRBV7-9 and TRBJ2-1, with 9 nucleotides matching TRBD1. The CDR3 sequence is 12 residues long. V shed 11 bases, J shed 8 bases, and the junction held 7 bases outside the gene matches. The germline V gene has CDR1 SEHNR and CDR2 FQNEAQ (reference sequence). The DNA for the CDR3 is TGTGCCGGCCAAACAGGGGGCGATGAGCAGTTCTTC. Its translation is CAGQTGGDEQFF.

There are a few counts of this clonotype. J is TRBJ2-5 and V is TRBV5-1; possible D gene TRBD2, 5 bases. The CDR3 has 14 residues. In germline, CDR1 is SGHRS, CDR2 YFSETQ. V was cut by 2 bases and J by 5 bases, with 13 bases left in between. The CDR3 is CASSLTPSGETQYF. The CDR3 nucleotides read TGCGCCAGCAGCTTAACCCCCTCGGGGGAGACCCAGTACTTC.

This chain uses TRBV19 with TRBJ2-5, with TRBD2 as a possible D gene (6 bases). Per germline, CDR1 LNHDA and CDR2 SQIVND (reference sequence). V dropped 4 bases and J dropped 5 bases, with 11 bases sitting between them. The CDR3 length is 13 residues. CDR3 region: CASSTSSVETQYF. CDR3 in DNA: TGTGCCAGTAGTACATCTAGCGTGGAGACCCAGTACTTC.

V gene TRBV21-1 combines with J gene TRBJ1-6. TRBV21-1 is recorded as a pseudogene. This CDR3 is built from 17 residues. DNA for the CDR3: TGTGCCAGCAGCAAAGGTGGAGGGAGCTCCTATAATTCACCCCTCCACTTT. Translating gives CASSKGGGSSYNSPLHF.